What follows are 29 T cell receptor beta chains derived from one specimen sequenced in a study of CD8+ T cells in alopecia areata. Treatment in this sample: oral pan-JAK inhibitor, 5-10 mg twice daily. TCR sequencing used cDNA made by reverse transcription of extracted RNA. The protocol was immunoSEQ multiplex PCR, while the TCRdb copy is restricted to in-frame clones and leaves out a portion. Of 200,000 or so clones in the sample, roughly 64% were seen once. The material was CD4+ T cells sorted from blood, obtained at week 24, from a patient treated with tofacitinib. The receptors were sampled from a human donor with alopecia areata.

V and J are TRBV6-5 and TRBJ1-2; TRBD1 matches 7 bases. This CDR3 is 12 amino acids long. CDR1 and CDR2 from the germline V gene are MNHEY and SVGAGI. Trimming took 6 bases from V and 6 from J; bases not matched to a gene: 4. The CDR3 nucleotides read TGTGCCAGCAGCACTGGACAGGATGGCTACACCTTC. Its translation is CASSTGQDGYTF.

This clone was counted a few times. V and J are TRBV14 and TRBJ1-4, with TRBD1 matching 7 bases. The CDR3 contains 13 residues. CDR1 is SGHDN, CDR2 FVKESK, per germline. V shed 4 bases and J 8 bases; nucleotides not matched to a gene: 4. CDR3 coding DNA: TGTGCCAGCAGCCCCCGACAGGGAGAAAAACTGTTTTTT. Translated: CASSPRQGEKLFF. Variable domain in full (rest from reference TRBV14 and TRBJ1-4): EAGVTQFPSHSVIEKGQTVTLRCDPISGHDNLYWYRRVMGKEIKFLLHFVKESKQDESGMPNNRFLAERTGGTYSTLKVQPAELEDSGVYFCASSPRQGEKLFFGSGTQLSVL.

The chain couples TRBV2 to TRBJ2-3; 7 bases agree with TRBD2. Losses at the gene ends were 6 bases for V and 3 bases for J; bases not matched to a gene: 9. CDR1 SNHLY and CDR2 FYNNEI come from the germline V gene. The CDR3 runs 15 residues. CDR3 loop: CASRFREARTDTQYF. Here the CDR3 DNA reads TGTGCCAGCAGGTTTCGGGAGGCCAGGACAGATACGCAGTATTTT.

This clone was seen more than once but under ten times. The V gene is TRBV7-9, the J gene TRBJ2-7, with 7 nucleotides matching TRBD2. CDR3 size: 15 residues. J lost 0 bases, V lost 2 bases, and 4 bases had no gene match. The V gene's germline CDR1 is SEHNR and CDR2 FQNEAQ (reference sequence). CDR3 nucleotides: TGTGCCAGCAGCTTACGGGGGGAGAGCTCCTACGAGCAGTACTTC. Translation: CASSLRGESSYEQYF.

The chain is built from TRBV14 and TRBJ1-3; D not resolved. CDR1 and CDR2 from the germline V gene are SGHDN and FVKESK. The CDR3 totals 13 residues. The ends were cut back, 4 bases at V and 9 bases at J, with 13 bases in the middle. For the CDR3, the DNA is TGTGCCAGCAGCCCCCAAACCGGACGCACCATATATTTT. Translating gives CASSPQTGRTIYF.

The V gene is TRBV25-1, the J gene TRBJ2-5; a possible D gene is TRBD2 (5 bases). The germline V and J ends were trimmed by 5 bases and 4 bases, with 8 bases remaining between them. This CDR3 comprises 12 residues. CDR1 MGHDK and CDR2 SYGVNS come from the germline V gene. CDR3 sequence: CASSPSGETQYF. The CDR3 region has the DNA TGTGCCAGCAGTCCCAGCGGAGAGACCCAGTACTTC.

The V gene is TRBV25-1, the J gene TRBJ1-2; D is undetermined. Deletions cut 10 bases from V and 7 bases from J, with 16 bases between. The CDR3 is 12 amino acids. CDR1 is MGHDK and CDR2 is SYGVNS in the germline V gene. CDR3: CATSTGLAGYTF. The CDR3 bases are TGTGCCACCTCGACGGGCCTGGCTGGCTACACCTTC.

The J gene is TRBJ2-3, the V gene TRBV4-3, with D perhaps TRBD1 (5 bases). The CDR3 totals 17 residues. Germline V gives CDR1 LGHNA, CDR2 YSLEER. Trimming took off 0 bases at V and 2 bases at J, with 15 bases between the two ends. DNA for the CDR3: TGCGCCAGCAGCCAAGAGAGGCTCCAGGGCCACACAGATACGCAGTATTTT. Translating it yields CASSQERLQGHTDTQYF.

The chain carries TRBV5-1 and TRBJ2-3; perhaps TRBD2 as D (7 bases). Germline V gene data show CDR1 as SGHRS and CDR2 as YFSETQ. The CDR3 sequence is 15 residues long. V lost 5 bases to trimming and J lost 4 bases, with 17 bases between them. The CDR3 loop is CASRRGDGGPDTQYF. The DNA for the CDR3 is TGCGCCAGCAGACGGGGAGACGGGGGGCCAGATACGCAGTATTTT.

This CDR3 is CSVARDYNEQFF. The CDR3 bases are TGCAGCGTTGCGAGAGATTACAATGAGCAGTTCTTC. This sequence joins TRBV29-1 and TRBJ2-1; D unclear. Deletions cut 4 bases from V and 4 bases from J, with 8 bases between. The CDR3 loop spans 12 amino acids. Germline V gene lookup returns CDR1 SQVTM and CDR2 ANQGSEA.

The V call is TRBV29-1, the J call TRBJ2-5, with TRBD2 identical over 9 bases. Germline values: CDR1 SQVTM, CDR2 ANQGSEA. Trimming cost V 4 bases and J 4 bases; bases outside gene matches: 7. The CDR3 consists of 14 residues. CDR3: CSVVLAGLRETQYF. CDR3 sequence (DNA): TGCAGCGTTGTTCTAGCGGGGTTGCGAGAGACCCAGTACTTC.

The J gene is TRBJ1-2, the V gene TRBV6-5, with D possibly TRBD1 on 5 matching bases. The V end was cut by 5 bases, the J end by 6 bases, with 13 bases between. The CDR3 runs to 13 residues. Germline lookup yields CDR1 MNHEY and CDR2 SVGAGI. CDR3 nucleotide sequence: TGTGCCAGCAGTAATCAAGGGGTAAATGGCTACACCTTC. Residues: CASSNQGVNGYTF.

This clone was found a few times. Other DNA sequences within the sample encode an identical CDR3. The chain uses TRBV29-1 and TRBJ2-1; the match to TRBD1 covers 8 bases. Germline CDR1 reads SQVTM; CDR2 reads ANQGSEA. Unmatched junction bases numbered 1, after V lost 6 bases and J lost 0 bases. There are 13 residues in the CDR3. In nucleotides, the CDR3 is TGCAGCGTCGACAGGGGCTCCTACAATGAGCAGTTCTTC. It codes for CSVDRGSYNEQFF.

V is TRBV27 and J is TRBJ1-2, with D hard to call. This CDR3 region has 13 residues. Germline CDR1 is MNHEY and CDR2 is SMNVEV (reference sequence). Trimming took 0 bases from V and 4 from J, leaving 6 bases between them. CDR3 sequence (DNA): TGTGCCAGCAGTTTATCAAGCAGCTATGGCTACACCTTC. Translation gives CASSLSSSYGYTF.

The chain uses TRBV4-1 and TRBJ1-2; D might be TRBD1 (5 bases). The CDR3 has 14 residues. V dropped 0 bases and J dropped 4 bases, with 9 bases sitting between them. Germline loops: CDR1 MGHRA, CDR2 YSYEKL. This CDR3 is CASSQDGGTYGYTF. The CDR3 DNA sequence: TGCGCCAGCAGCCAAGATGGGGGTACCTATGGCTACACCTTC.

The CDR3 DNA is TGTGCCAGCAGCGTAGAGGACAGATCCTATGGCTACACCTTC. Translated: CASSVEDRSYGYTF. V and J are TRBV9 and TRBJ1-2; possible D gene TRBD1, 6 bases. V was clipped by 0 bases and J by 4 bases, with 10 bases between them. The CDR3 runs to 14 residues. Germline loops: CDR1 SGDLS, CDR2 YYNGEE. Full variable domain (missing parts from reference TRBV9 and TRBJ1-2): DSGVTQTPKHLITATGQRVTLRCSPRSGDLSVYWYQQSLDQGLQFLIQYYNGEERAKGNILERFSAQQFPDLHSELNLSSLELGDSALYFCASSVEDRSYGYTFGSGTRLTVV.

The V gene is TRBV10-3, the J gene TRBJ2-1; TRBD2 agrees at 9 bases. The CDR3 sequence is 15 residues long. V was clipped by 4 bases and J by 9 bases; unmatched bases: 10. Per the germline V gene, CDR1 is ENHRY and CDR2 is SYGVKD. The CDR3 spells CAISASAGGPVEQFF. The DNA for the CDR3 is TGTGCCATCAGTGCCTCCGCGGGAGGGCCGGTTGAGCAGTTCTTC.

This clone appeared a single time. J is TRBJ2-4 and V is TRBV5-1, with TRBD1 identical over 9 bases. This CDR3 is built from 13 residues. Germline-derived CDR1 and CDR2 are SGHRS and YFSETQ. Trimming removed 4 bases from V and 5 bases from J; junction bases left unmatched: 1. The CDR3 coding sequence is TGCGCCAGCAGCCGGACAGGGGAAAACATTCAGTACTTC. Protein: CASSRTGENIQYF.

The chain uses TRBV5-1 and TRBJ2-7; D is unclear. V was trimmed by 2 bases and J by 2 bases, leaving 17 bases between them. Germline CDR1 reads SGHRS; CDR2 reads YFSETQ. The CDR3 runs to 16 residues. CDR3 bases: TGCGCCAGCAGCTTCATGCGAACTACGTCGACCTACGAGCAGTACTTC. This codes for CASSFMRTTSTYEQYF.

CDR3 protein: CASSLARGGEQYF. CDR3 bases: TGTGCCAGCAGCTTAGCACGGGGTGGGGAGCAGTACTTC. This chain joins TRBV7-6 and TRBJ2-7, with D possibly matching TRBD2 (5 bases). From germline, CDR1 is SGHVS and CDR2 FNYEAQ. The CDR3 contains 13 residues. V lost 0 bases, J lost 7 bases, and 10 bases lay in between.

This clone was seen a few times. CDR3 in amino acids: CASSPRSGNQPQHF. The CDR3 DNA reads TGTGCCAGCAGCCCCCGGTCCGGAAATCAGCCCCAGCATTTT. The J gene is TRBJ1-5, the V gene TRBV7-8, with D unresolved. The CDR3 totals 14 residues. V gave up 5 bases and J gave up 4 bases, with 12 bases separating them. From germline, CDR1 is SGHVS and CDR2 FQNEAQ.

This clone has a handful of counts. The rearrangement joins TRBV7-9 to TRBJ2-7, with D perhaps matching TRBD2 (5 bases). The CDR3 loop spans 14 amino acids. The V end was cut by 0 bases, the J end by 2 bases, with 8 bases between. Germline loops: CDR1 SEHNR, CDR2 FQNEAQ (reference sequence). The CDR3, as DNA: TGTGCCAGCAGCTTAGCGAGCGGTCCCTACGAGCAGTACTTC. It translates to CASSLASGPYEQYF.

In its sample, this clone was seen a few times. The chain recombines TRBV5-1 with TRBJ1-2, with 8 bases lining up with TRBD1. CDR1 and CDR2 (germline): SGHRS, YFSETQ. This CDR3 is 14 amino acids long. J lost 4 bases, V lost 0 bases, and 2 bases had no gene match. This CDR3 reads CASSLGQGTYGYTF. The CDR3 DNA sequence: TGCGCCAGCAGCTTGGGACAGGGGACCTATGGCTACACCTTC. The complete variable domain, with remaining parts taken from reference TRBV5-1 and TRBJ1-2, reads KAGVTQTPRYLIKTRGQQVTLSCSPISGHRSVSWYQQTPGQGLQFLFEYFSETQRNKGNFPGRFSGRQFSNSRSEMNVSTLELGDSALYLCASSLGQGTYGYTFGSGTRLTVV.

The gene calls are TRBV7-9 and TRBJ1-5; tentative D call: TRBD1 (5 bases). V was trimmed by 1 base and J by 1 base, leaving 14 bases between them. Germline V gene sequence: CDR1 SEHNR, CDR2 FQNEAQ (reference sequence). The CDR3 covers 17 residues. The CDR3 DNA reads TGTGCCAGCAGCTTAGAAGAGGGGCAACGGAGCAATCAGCCCCAGCATTTT. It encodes CASSLEEGQRSNQPQHF. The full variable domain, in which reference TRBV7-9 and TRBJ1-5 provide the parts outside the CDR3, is DTGVSQNPRHKITKRGQNVTFRCDPISEHNRLYWYRQTLGQGPEFLTYFQNEAQLEKSRLLSDRFSAERPKGSFSTLEIQRTEQGDSAMYLCASSLEEGQRSNQPQHFGDGTRLSIL.

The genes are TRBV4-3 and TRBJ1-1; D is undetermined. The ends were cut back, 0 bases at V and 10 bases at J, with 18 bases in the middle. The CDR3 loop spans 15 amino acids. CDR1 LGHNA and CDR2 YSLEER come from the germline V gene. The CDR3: CASSQDAQLAVGAFF. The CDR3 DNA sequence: TGCGCCAGCAGCCAAGATGCACAACTGGCCGTGGGAGCTTTCTTT.

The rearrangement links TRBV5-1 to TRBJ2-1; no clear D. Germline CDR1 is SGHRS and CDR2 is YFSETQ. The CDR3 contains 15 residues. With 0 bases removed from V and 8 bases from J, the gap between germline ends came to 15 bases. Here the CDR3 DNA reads TGCGCCAGCAGCTTGGCCACGCTTGGACCCGATGAGCAGTTCTTC. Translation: CASSLATLGPDEQFF.

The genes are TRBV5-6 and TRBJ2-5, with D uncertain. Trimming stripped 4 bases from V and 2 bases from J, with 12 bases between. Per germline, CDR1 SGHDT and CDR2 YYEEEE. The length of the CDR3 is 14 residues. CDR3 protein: CASSRMREQETQYF. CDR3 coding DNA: TGTGCCAGCAGCCGAATGCGAGAGCAAGAGACCCAGTACTTC.

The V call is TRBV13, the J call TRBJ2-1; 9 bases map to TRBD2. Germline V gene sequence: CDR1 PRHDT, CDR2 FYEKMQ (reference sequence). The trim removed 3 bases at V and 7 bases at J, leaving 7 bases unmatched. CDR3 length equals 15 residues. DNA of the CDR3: TGTGCCAGCAGCTTCAGAGCGGGAGGAAGGAATGAGCAGTTCTTC. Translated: CASSFRAGGRNEQFF. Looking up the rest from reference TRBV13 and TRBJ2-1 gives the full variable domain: AAGVIQSPRHLIKEKRETATLKCYPIPRHDTVYWYQQGPGQDPQFLISFYEKMQSDKGSIPDRFSAQQFSDYHSELNMSSLELGDSALYFCASSFRAGGRNEQFFGPGTRLTVL.

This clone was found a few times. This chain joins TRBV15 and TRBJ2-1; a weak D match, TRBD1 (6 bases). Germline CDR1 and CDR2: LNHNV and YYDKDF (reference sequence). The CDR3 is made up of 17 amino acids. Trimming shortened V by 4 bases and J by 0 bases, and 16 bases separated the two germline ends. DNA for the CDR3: TGTGCCACCAGCAATGCCGCGGACAGAAGCTCCTACAATGAGCAGTTCTTC. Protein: CATSNAADRSSYNEQFF.